This TCR beta chain is drawn from a study of T-cell reconstitution after alpha-beta-depleted transplantation in children (dated by TCRdb to about 2016). Background for the entire study: Using TCR repertoire profiling, the study followed T-cell immune reconstitution in a quantitative way in children after TCRalphabeta/CD19-depleted allogeneic hematopoietic cell transplantation.

Receptors were amplified or captured by PCR. TCRdb shows the sequencer as Illumina HiSeq 2500. To normalize quantification of the TCRbeta repertoire, the TCR libraries were built with molecular barcoding that relied on unique molecular identifiers. TCRdb cleaned the public reads at Q25 with fastp, built clones with MiXCR and kept in-frame beta chains. Each CDR3 protein appears once, grouped with its most common genes and DNA. The sample table contains about 400,000 distinct CDR3 sequences; only one count was recorded for 20% of them. Jointly, the top ten make up about 3.8% of the sample. Regarding this clonotype: This clone's antigen is unknown. Base qualities were left out, and no much larger clone turns up one base away.

This material consisted of PBMCs from the stem cell graft donor, taken from the stem cell graft. The origin of this receptor is a human donor who donated a stem cell graft to a child with acute myeloid leukemia.

The CDR3 protein sequence reads: CASSYAARKNTGELFF. Here is the DNA: TGCGCCAGCAGCTACGCGGCCAGAAAGAACACCGGGGAGCTGTTTTTT. The chain is encoded by TRBV5-1 joined to TRBJ2-2; the D gene is not confidently resolved. As encoded in the germline V gene, CDR1 is SGHRS while CDR2 is YFSETQ. Measured from the cysteine to the phenylalanine, the CDR3 is 16 residues long. Here the CDR3 DNA is all that survives: 48 bases in frame from base 1. V and J are truncated by 3 bases and 1 base respectively, leaving an intervening sequence of 13 bases. The reference TRBV5-1 and TRBJ2-2 proteins fill in what lies around the CDR3, so the full variable domain reads KAGVTQTPRYLIKTRGQQVTLSCSPISGHRSVSWYQQTPGQGLQFLFEYFSETQRNKGNFPGRFSGRQFSNSRSEMNVSTLELGDSALYLCASSYAARKNTGELFFGEGSRLTVL.